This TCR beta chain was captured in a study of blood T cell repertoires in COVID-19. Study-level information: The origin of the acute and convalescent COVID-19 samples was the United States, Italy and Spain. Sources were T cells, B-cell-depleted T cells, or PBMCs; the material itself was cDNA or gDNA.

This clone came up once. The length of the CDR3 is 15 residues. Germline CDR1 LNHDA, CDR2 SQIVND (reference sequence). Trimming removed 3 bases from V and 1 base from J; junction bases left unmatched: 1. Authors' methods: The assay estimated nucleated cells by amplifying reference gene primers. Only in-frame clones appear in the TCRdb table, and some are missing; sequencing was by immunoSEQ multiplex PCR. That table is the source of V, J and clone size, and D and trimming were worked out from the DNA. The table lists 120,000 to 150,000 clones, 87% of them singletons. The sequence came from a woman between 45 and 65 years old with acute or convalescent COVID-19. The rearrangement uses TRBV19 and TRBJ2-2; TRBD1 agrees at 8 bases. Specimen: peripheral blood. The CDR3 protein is CASSMGTGNTGELFF. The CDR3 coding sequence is TGTGCCAGTAGTATGGGGACAGGGAACACCGGGGAGCTGTTTTTT.